One and the same sample provided the 27 T cell receptor beta chains below, sequenced in a study of tumor and adjacent non-tumor tissue in lung cancer. A modified ARM-PCR protocol with three rounds of nested PCR amplified TCRbeta. In TCRdb, the multiplex PCR reads were re-called with MiXCR into one record per CDR3 protein. The sample shows some 68,000 distinct CDR3 sequences, 65% to 80% of them seen only once. No cell sorting was done before RNA was extracted from the tissue. Distant lung tissue was collected more than 3 cm away from the tumor edge. Sample: distant non-tumor lung tissue. All receptors derive from a man between 60 and 75 years old with non-small cell lung cancer.

The sample holds one count of this clonotype. This chain connects TRBV7-8 to TRBJ2-3; possible D gene TRBD2, 5 bases. V lost 5 bases to trimming and J lost 5 bases, with 26 bases between them. Germline V gives CDR1 SGHVS, CDR2 FQNEAQ. CDR3 length: 18 residues. The CDR3 spells CASSVPGIGFGLKDTQYF. The CDR3 DNA sequence: TGTGCCAGCAGCGTACCCGGGATAGGCTTTGGTTTGAAAGATACGCAGTATTTT. The complete variable domain, with remaining parts taken from reference TRBV7-8 and TRBJ2-3, reads GAGVSQSPRYKVAKRGQDVALRCDPISGHVSLFWYQQALGQGPEFLTYFQNEAQLDKSGLPSDRFFAERPEGSVSTLKIQRTQQEDSAVYLCASSVPGIGFGLKDTQYFGPGTRLTVL.

The gene calls are TRBV12-3 or TRBV12-4 and TRBJ2-2, with a possible D match to TRBD2 (5 bases). The V end was cut by 5 bases, the J end by 4 bases, with 17 bases between. The CDR3 length is 16 residues. CDR3 loop: CASSIGGDRGTGELFF. The CDR3 DNA follows: TGTGCCAGCAGTATAGGAGGAGACCGAGGCACCGGGGAGCTGTTTTTT.

This clonotype was seen only a few times. CDR3 region: CASSLRRNDEQFF. The DNA of the CDR3 is TGTGCCAGCAGCTTAAGGAGGAACGATGAGCAGTTCTTC. The chain employs TRBV7-3 and TRBJ2-1, with a possible D match to TRBD2 (5 bases). This CDR3 contains 13 residues. V gave up 1 base and J gave up 8 bases, with 9 bases separating them. Germline loops: CDR1 SGHTA, CDR2 FQGTGA.

As for this clonotype: The junction differs from germline at one of its ends, possibly a read error. The J gene is TRBJ1-2, the V gene TRBV5-6; 7 nucleotides line up with TRBD1. There are 15 residues in the CDR3. The V gene's germline CDR1 is SGHDT and CDR2 YYEEEE. The CDR3 loop is CACRGATGINYVYTF. In DNA, the CDR3 is TGTGCCTGCAGAGGCGCGACAGGGATTAACTATGTCTACACCTTC.

Remarks on this clonotype: A much larger clone differs from this one at a single base, so this may be a read error. This chain links TRBV28 with TRBJ2-1; D possibly corresponds to TRBD1 (5 bases). CDR3 size: 16 residues. Looked up from germline, CDR1 is MDHEN and CDR2 is SYDVKM. The DNA of the CDR3 is TGTGCCAGCAGTTTACTGACAGCTGGAACGTCCAATGAGCACTTCTTC. It codes for CASSLLTAGTSNEHFF.

Worth noting for this clonotype: Compared with germline, one end of the junction differs, possibly owing to a read error. The chain has TRBV14 and TRBJ2-2, with D maybe TRBD2 (5 bases). Germline CDR1 and CDR2: SGHDN and FVKESK. This CDR3 has 16 residues. In nucleotides, the CDR3 is TGTGCCAGCAGCGCCCCGAGAGGGATGAACACTGGGGAGCTGTTTTTT. It yields the protein CASSAPRGMNTGELFF.

V gene TRBV29-1 combines with J gene TRBJ1-1; D unclear. The CDR3 sequence is 16 residues long. V shed 1 base and J shed 6 bases, with 21 bases lying between them. Germline V gene sequence: CDR1 SQVTM, CDR2 ANQGSEA. CDR3 amino acids: CSVEGTPTALDAEAFF. CDR3 DNA sequence: TGCAGCGTTGAAGGGACCCCGACCGCTTTAGACGCTGAAGCTTTCTTT.

Note on this clonotype: The junction departs from the called germline gene at one end, perhaps through a read error. V and J are TRBV29-1 and TRBJ1-2; no clear D gene. Germline V gene lookup returns CDR1 SQVTM and CDR2 ANQGSEA. This CDR3 has 12 residues. The CDR3 sequence is CSVETAVYGYTF. In nucleotides, the CDR3 is TGCAGCGTTGAAACTGCGGTTTATGGCTACACATTC.

Comments on this clonotype: A read error may be the cause here, since a much bigger clone is one base away. Because the CDR3 is missing its conserved closing phenylalanine or tryptophan, this is likely a read error. J is TRBJ2-2 and V is TRBV11-2; TRBD2 aligns across 9 bases. This CDR3 region has 17 residues. The V and J ends lost 1 base and 4 bases, in that order; junction bases with no gene match: 7. The germline gives CDR1 SGHAT, CDR2 FQNNGV. As DNA, the CDR3 is TGTGCCAGCAGCTTAGGCGCTAGCGGGGCGCTCACCGGGGAGCTGTTTCTT. The encoded protein is CASSLGASGALTGELFL.

Ten or more counts support this clonotype. The rearrangement links TRBV6-5 to TRBJ1-6, with D perhaps matching TRBD1 (5 bases). CDR1 and CDR2 from the germline V gene are MNHEY and SVGAGI. V was cut by 4 bases and J by 6 bases, with 10 bases left in between. CDR3 length: 14 amino acids. CDR3: CASSFRQSNSPLHF. The CDR3, as DNA: TGTGCCAGCAGTTTCCGACAGAGTAATTCACCCCTCCACTTT.

Regarding this clonotype: This likely comes from a read error, as the CDR3 has no conserved phenylalanine or tryptophan at its end. The chain joins TRBV6-1 to TRBJ2-5, with D perhaps given as TRBD1 or TRBD2 (6 bases each). Per germline, CDR1 MNHNS and CDR2 SASEGT. The CDR3 length is 15 residues. In DNA, the CDR3 is TGTGCCAGTAGTGAACTTAGGGGGGAGCAAGAGACCCAGTACATC. This sequence encodes CASSELRGEQETQYI.

A note on this clonotype: At one end, the junction sequence differs from germline, possibly due to a read error. The gene calls are TRBV29-1 and TRBJ2-1; maybe TRBD2 (5 bases). Germline-derived CDR1 and CDR2 are SQVTM and ANQGSEA. The CDR3 loop spans 13 amino acids. The CDR3 coding sequence is TGTAGCGTTGGTTTATCCGGACTCAATGAGCAGTTCTTC. This encodes CSVGLSGLNEQFF.

This clonotype was picked up a small number of times. A read error may account for a junction end that differs from germline. This sequence joins TRBV20-1 and TRBJ2-7; D may match TRBD1 or TRBD2 (5 bases each). The CDR3 runs to 14 residues. Per the germline V gene, CDR1 is DFQATT and CDR2 is SNEGSKA (reference sequence). The CDR3 sequence: CSTRDQGFTYEQYF. CDR3 nucleotide sequence: TGCAGTACTAGAGATCAGGGCTTTACCTACGAGCAGTACTTC.

The chain employs TRBV4-1 and TRBJ1-1, with 7 bases lining up with TRBD1. After removal of 10 bases from V and 0 bases from J, the junction contained 20 bases not matched to a gene. Germline values: CDR1 MGHRA, CDR2 YSYEKL. The CDR3 sequence is 18 residues long. CDR3 protein: CANIQAPGTVIVNTEAFF. The CDR3 bases are TGCGCCAACATCCAAGCCCCCGGGACAGTTATAGTGAACACTGAAGCTTTCTTT.

This clonotype has only one observation. An end of the junction differs from the germline gene, which may be a read error. CDR3 sequence (DNA): TGCGCCAACAGCCAAGATAGGGGTTATAGTAATCAGCCCCAGCATTTT. This codes for CANSQDRGYSNQPQHF. The J gene is TRBJ1-5, the V gene TRBV4-1; D perhaps matches TRBD1 (5 bases). Germline CDR1 reads MGHRA; CDR2 reads YSYEKL. The CDR3 contains 16 residues.

The V and J genes are TRBV11-3 and TRBJ2-1, with 13 bases matching TRBD2. The CDR3 length is 16 residues. With V trimmed by 5 bases and J by 14 bases, 15 bases remained unmatched. Germline V lookup: CDR1 SGHNT, CDR2 YENEEA. CDR3: CASSPQGLAGNNDKFF. CDR3 in DNA: TGTGCCAGCAGCCCCCAGGGACTAGCGGGGAACAATGACAAGTTCTTC.

The chain recombines TRBV28 with TRBJ1-2; 9 bases match TRBD1. The germline CDR1 and CDR2 sequences are MDHEN and SYDVKM. CDR3 size: 17 residues. The CDR3 loop reads CTNSKPGQGHTNYGYTF. The CDR3, as DNA: TGTACCAACAGTAAACCGGGACAGGGCCACACTAACTATGGCTACACCTTC.

The chain joins TRBV7-9 to TRBJ2-1, with 8 nucleotides matching TRBD2. The germline CDR1 and CDR2 sequences are SEHNR and FQNEAQ (reference sequence). After removal of 3 bases from V and 2 bases from J, the junction contained 6 bases not matched to a gene. The CDR3 contains 16 residues. The CDR3 spells CASSFDWRGAYNEQFF. CDR3 DNA sequence: TGTGCCAGCAGCTTTGATTGGCGGGGGGCCTACAATGAGCAGTTCTTC. Full variable domain (remainder filled in from reference TRBV7-9 and TRBJ2-1): DTGVSQNPRHKITKRGQNVTFRCDPISEHNRLYWYRQTLGQGPEFLTYFQNEAQLEKSRLLSDRFSAERPKGSFSTLEIQRTEQGDSAMYLCASSFDWRGAYNEQFFGPGTRLTVL.

A remark on this clonotype: Lacking the conserved final phenylalanine or tryptophan, this CDR3 likely reflects a read error. V and J are TRBV6-1 and TRBJ2-1, with TRBD1 as a possible D gene (5 bases). Trimming removed 1 base at V and 5 bases at J, with 12 bases between. Germline lookup yields CDR1 MNHNS and CDR2 SASEGT. The CDR3 has 15 amino acids. CDR3: CASSEVWGRDNEQFL. In DNA, the CDR3 is TGTGCCAGCAGTGAAGTTTGGGGCAGAGACAATGAGCAGTTCCTC.

Comment on this clonotype: The junction departs from the called germline gene at one end, perhaps through a read error. The chain employs TRBV12-3 or TRBV12-4 and TRBJ2-3; D is possibly TRBD2 (7 bases). CDR3 length: 17 amino acids. The CDR3 nucleotides read TGTGCCGGCAGTTTAGGATTAGGGGGAGGGAGCACAGATATGCAGTATTTT. Its translation: CAGSLGLGGGSTDMQYF.

This CDR3 reads CASSLSPQTQYF. CDR3 nucleotide sequence: TGTGCCAGCAGCCTGTCTCCTCAGACCCAGTACTTC. V gene TRBV12-3 or TRBV12-4 combines with J gene TRBJ2-5; unclear D gene. The CDR3 extends over 12 amino acids. Trimming took 6 bases from V and 6 from J, leaving 11 bases between them.

The V and J genes are TRBV10-3 and TRBJ2-6; 9 nucleotides match TRBD2. The CDR3 extends over 20 amino acids. The V gene's germline CDR1 is ENHRY and CDR2 SYGVKD. The CDR3 sequence is CATTEHGTSWRGSGANVLTF. The CDR3 DNA follows: TGTGCGACCACTGAACATGGGACTAGCTGGAGGGGCTCTGGGGCCAACGTCCTGACTTTC.

This clonotype was counted a single time. Germline is not matched at one junction end, which may reflect a read error. V and J are TRBV4-2 and TRBJ2-7; 9 bases align to TRBD1. The CDR3 is 14 amino acids. In germline, CDR1 is LGHNA, CDR2 YNFKEQ. The CDR3 DNA reads TGTGCCAGCAATCCGACAGGGGGTATGGACGAGCAGCACTTC. Its protein is CASNPTGGMDEQHF.

For this clonotype: A much larger clone differs by one base, so this may be a read error. The V call is TRBV20-1, the J call TRBJ2-1, with D hard to call. The CDR3 is 15 amino acids. Germline values: CDR1 DFQATT, CDR2 SNEGSKA (reference sequence). CDR3 protein: CSAAVVGPSYNGQFF. The CDR3 nucleotides read TGCAGTGCGGCAGTGGTCGGACCCTCCTACAATGGGCAGTTCTTC.

This chain links TRBV5-5 with TRBJ2-3; possible D gene TRBD2, 5 bases. V was trimmed by 7 bases and J by 4 bases, leaving 16 bases between them. The CDR3 contains 14 residues. The germline gives CDR1 SGHKS, CDR2 YYEKEE (reference sequence). The chain's CDR3 is CASRWGERPDTQYF. For the CDR3, the DNA is TGTGCCAGCCGGTGGGGAGAGCGGCCAGATACGCAGTATTTT.

In its sample, this clonotype was seen a few times. The J gene is TRBJ2-1, the V gene TRBV29-1, with unresolved D. The CDR3 covers 10 residues. The V gene's germline CDR1 is SQVTM and CDR2 ANQGSEA. Trimming cost V 6 bases and J 10 bases, with 10 bases left between them. CDR3: CSVSEREQFF. CDR3 DNA: TGCAGCGTCTCAGAGAGGGAGCAGTTCTTC.

Concerning this clonotype itself: The junction and the germline gene differ at one end; a read error may be behind it. This chain joins TRBV6-5 and TRBJ2-7; 7 nucleotides align to TRBD2. The CDR3 has 15 residues. In germline, CDR1 is MNHEY, CDR2 SVGAGI. The CDR3 nucleotides are TGTAACAGCAGTTACTCGAGGCGGGAGACGGCCGAGCAATACTTC. Amino acids: CNSSYSRRETAEQYF.